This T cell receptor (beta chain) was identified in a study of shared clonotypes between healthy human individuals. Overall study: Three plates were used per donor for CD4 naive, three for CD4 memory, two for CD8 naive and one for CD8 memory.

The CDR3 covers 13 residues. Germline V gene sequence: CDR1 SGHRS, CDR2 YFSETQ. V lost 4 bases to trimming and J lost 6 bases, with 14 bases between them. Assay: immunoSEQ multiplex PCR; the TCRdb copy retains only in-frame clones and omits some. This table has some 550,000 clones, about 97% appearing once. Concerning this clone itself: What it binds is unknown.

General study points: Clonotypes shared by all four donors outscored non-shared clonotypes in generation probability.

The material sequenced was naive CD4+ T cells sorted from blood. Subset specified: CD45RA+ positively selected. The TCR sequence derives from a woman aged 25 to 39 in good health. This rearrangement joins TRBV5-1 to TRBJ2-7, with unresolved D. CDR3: CASSRDVPLEQYF. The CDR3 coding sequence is TGCGCCAGCAGCAGAGACGTGCCCCTCGAGCAGTACTTC.